This TCR beta chain emerged from a study of tissue T cells after allogeneic stem cell transplantation. General observations from the study: Tissue-detected TCR repertoire was only partly captured by blood and spleen T cells. Across patients, clones rarely overlapped, yet motif clusters were shared tissue-specifically. Which tissue TCRs were alloreactive or antigen-specific was not determined. Some clones might be persisting host cells.

This clone is labeled medium-sized. Its antigen remains unknown. Germline and genes: mouse. The read terminates 1 residue ahead of where the CDR3 ends, so the germline J gene completes it. Time point meaning: mouse harvest day 14 after allogeneic transplant. Each mouse received 10^7 T-cell-depleted marrow cells plus 10^6 splenic CD5+ T cells by tail vein. The ends lost 5 bases at V and 2 bases at J; junction bases unmatched: 0. CDR3 length: 13 amino acids. CDR1 NNHNN and CDR2 SYGAGS come from the germline V gene (reference sequence). Repertoires were generated with immunoSEQ multiplex PCR, while TCRdb's copy carries only in-frame clones and drops some. The data hold roughly 8,600 clones, with approximately 40% observed a single time.

The chain employs TRBV13-2 and TRBJ2-5; TRBD1 matches at 9 bases. The clonotype originates from a female BALB/c mouse given C57BL/6 T cells with graft-versus-host disease after an allogeneic hematopoietic cell transplant. Sequencing was performed on skin. Partial CDR3 DNA: TGTGCCAGCGGGGACAGGGGCCAAGACACCCAGTAC. This sequence encodes CASGDRGQDTQY. The full CDR3 sequence reads CASGDRGQDTQYF.